The table lists the clone carrying this T cell receptor (beta chain) with a few counts. Its antigen remains unidentified. Clones were sequenced by immunoSEQ multiplex PCR, and TCRdb holds only the in-frame ones, with some missing. The sample holds around 29,000 clones, about 82% seen once. The entry originates in a study of monozygotic twins with cystic fibrosis. Study-level background: With about 15 PCR cycles, barcoded libraries came from around 3 micrograms of fragmented DNA.

The CDR3 loop spans 14 amino acids. Germline loops: CDR1 LNHNV, CDR2 YYDKDF (reference sequence). With 4 bases removed from V and 3 bases from J, the gap between germline ends came to 12 bases. Points from the study as a whole: Median Simpson clonality of about 0.01 suggested naive T cells predominated.

The sequenced material came from blood. The V and J genes are TRBV15 and TRBJ1-2, with no clear D. The TCR comes from a girl aged 2-10 years with cystic fibrosis. The DNA for the CDR3 is TGTGCCACCAGCATCGCAGTACGAGACTATGGCTACACCTTC. It codes for CATSIAVRDYGYTF. Filled out from reference TRBV15 and TRBJ1-2, the complete variable domain reads DAMVIQNPRYQVTQFGKPVTLSCSQTLNHNVMYWYQQKSSQAPKLLFHYYDKDFNNEADTPDNFQSRRPNTSFCFLDIRSPGLGDTAMYLCATSIAVRDYGYTFGSGTRLTVV.